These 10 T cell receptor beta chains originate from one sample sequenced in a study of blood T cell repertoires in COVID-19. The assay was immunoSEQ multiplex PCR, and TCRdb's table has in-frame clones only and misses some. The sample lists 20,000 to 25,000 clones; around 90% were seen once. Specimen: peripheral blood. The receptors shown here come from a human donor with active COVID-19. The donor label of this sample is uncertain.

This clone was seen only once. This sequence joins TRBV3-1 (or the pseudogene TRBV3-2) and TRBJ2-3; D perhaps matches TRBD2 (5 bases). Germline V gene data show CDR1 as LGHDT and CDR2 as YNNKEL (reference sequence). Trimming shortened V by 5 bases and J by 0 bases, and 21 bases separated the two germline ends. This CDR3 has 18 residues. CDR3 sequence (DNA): TGTGCCAGCAGCGGCCGTAGAGGGTCCGAGACTAGCACAGATACGCAGTATTTT. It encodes CASSGRRGSETSTDTQYF.

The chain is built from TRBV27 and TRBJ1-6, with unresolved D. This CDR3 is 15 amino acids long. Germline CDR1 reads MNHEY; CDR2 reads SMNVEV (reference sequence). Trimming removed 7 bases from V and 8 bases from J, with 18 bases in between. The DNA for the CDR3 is TGTGCCAGCAAACCACGGGTGGCGGTTGATTCACCCCTCCACTTT. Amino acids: CASKPRVAVDSPLHF.

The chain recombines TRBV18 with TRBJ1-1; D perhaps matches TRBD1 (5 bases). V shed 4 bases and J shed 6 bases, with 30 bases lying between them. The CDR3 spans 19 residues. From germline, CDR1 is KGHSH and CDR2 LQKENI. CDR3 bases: TGTGCCAGCTCACAAGCTAGACGACAGTTGGGAACCTATTCGCCTGAAGCTTTCTTT. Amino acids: CASSQARRQLGTYSPEAFF.

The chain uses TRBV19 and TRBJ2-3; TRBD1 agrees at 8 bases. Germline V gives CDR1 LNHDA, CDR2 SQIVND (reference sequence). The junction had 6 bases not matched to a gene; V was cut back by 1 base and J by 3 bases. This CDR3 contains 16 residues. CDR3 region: CASSIGGRGPTDTQYF. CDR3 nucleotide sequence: TGTGCCAGTAGTATAGGCGGCAGGGGGCCTACAGATACGCAGTATTTT.

The CDR3, as DNA: TGTGCCAGCAGCGTAGATCCCACGGGGAACACCATATATTTT. Amino acid sequence: CASSVDPTGNTIYF. The rearrangement links TRBV9 to TRBJ1-3; D is undetermined. This CDR3 comprises 14 residues. Per the germline V gene, CDR1 is SGDLS and CDR2 is YYNGEE. V was trimmed by 0 bases and J by 7 bases, leaving 11 bases between them.

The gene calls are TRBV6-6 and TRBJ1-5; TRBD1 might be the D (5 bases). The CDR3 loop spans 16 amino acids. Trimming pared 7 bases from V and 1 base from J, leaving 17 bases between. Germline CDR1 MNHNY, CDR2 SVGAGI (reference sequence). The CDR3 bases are TGTGCCAGCACCCCAAGGAAGGGGCAGAGCAATCAGCCCCAGCATTTT. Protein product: CASTPRKGQSNQPQHF.

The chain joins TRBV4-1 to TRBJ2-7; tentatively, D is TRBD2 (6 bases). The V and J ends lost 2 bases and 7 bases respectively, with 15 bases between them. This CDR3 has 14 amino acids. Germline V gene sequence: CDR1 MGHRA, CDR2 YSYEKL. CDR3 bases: TGCGCCAGCAGCCAACCCCCGGTAGGGAGGGAGCAGTACTTC. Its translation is CASSQPPVGREQYF.

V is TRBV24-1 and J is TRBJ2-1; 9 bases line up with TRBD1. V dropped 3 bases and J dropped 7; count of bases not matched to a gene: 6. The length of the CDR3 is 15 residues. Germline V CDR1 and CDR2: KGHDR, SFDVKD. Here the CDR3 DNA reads TGTGCCACCAGTGATCCAAACAGGGGGCTGAATGAGCAGTTCTTC. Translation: CATSDPNRGLNEQFF.

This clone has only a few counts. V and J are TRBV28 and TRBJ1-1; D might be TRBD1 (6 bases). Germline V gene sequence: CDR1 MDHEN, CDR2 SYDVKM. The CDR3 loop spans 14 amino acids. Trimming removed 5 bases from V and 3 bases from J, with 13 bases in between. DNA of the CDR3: TGTGCCAGCAGTCCCACAGGGTTTCACACTGAAGCTTTCTTT. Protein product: CASSPTGFHTEAFF.

CDR3 in amino acids: CASSPGTSGANEQFF. CDR3 DNA: TGTGCCAGCAGCCCCGGGACTAGCGGGGCCAATGAGCAGTTCTTC. This chain joins TRBV7-8 and TRBJ2-1; 13 nucleotides line up with TRBD2. The germline gives CDR1 SGHVS, CDR2 FQNEAQ. The CDR3 runs to 15 residues. V was clipped by 5 bases and J by 6 bases; unmatched bases: 4.